The TCR beta chain described here comes from a study of shared clonotypes between healthy human individuals. Whole-study findings and limits: The study drew on few donors, limiting represented genetic and exposure-history diversity.

The V end was cut by 2 bases, the J end by 4 bases, with 13 bases between. Germline CDR1 reads SGHRS; CDR2 reads YFSETQ. This CDR3 comprises 14 residues. TCRdb's table, derived via immunoSEQ multiplex PCR, lists solely in-frame clones and lacks some. The profile covers more than 400,000 clones, with around four fifths appearing a single time and about 12% taken by the ten largest. In its sample, this clone was seen a few times. The antigen remains undetermined. The gene calls are TRBV5-1 and TRBJ2-7; weak D call: TRBD1 (6 bases). The TCR sequence derives from a middle-aged woman in good health. Some clones in this sample may be carry-over from other donors' samples. Sequencing was performed on PBMCs. CDR3 in amino acids: CASSLGQGMYEQYF. The CDR3 nucleotides read TGCGCCAGCAGCTTAGGCCAGGGGATGTACGAGCAGTACTTC.